This entry is about one T cell receptor beta chain. Its antigen is still unknown. Base-call qualities are not available, and no considerably larger clone is one nucleotide away. The library came from the immunoSEQ multiplex PCR assay. For the multiplex PCR, a mixture combining 60 forward primers for TCR Vbeta segments and 13 reverse primers for TCR Jbeta segments was used. The CDR3 region of rearranged TCR beta genes was amplified from genomic DNA by a multiplex PCR assay. The amplified TCR beta libraries were sequenced on the Illumina HiSeq System as 87-base-pair reads. As for the authors' bioinformatics: Across the roughly 670 repertoires, a later analysis counted approximately 75 million unique TCR beta chains, around 11 million of which were shared by at least two donors. Raw reads were error-corrected and collapsed into unique sequences by a nearest-neighbor algorithm in which closely related sequences were merged to remove PCR and sequencing errors. Alignment of CDR3 sequences to IMGT reference sequences was used to assign V, D and J gene segments. For a sequence to be retained, a match of at least six nucleotides to both a V gene segment and a J gene segment was required. Rearrangements were called productive when the CDR3 lacked stop codons and stayed in frame with V and J; all others were non-productive. CDR3 was defined according to IMGT convention as the region running from the second conserved V-encoded cysteine to the conserved J-encoded phenylalanine. The earlier analysis of some 550 of the donors excluded any sequence lacking an unambiguous match to a single V gene segment. An earlier analysis of a few hundred of the donors called V segments functional above 56.7% productive rearrangements and segregating when the between-donor standard deviation exceeded 5%. To diagnose cytomegalovirus status from the catalog of TCR beta chain sequences, a statistical classification framework was built. A later analysis assigned V and J genes by comparing TCR nucleotide sequences with IMGT/GENE-DB human TR gene sequences. A later analysis assigned CDR3 sequences and most-parsimonious VDJ recombination scenarios with the TCRdist pipeline. A later analysis defined each TCR beta chain by its CDR3 amino acid sequence plus V-gene family, and excluded reads lacking a unique V-gene family. A later analysis removed 550 to 700 highly shared, low-generation-probability nucleotide sequences to deal with suspected cross-contamination and a sequencing artifact. A later analysis calculated a clonal expansion index for each public chain from normalized within-repertoire ranks of inferred template counts. In a later analysis, generation probabilities were computed using a VDJ recombination model fitted to out-of-frame rearrangements, and the results were checked against IGoR. Hypergeometric tests were used in a later analysis to score TCR-TCR, TCR-HLA and TCR-CMV co-occurrence, with a repertoire-size bias correction applied to the TCR pairs. In a later analysis, false discovery rates were estimated by permuting HLA or CMV assignments 20 times. In a later analysis, co-occurring TCRs were grouped using DBSCAN, and TCRdist sequence similarity was added for clustering within HLA-allele-positive subsets. Repertoires with fewer than 30,000 or more than 120,000 public chains were left out of co-occurrence clustering, as were a few repertoires with anomalous nucleotide sharing. Not all clones reach the TCRdb copy of this immuneACCESS table, which keeps in-frame sequences only. Checked studies attribute under half of the gap to unresolved V genes and leave the rest unexplained. The V and J calls and the clone size are those of that table, but D and trimming were determined from the DNA. The sample yields 100,000 to 150,000 clones; about a sixth were counted once. Clones ranked in the top ten supply approximately 2.9% of the sample.

The sample is drawn from a study of cytomegalovirus exposure and HLA in healthy donors (dated by TCRdb to 2016 to 2017). Regarding the research as a whole: According to an earlier analysis of a few hundred of the donors, some 170 million T cells yielded over 100 million unique TCR beta sequences and about 300 Gb of sequence data. Roughly 300 gigabases of sequencing data and approximately 85 million unique TCR sequences were included in an early release covering over 600 HLA-typed donors. Among the approximately 400 genotyped donors, more than 70% belonged to the genetic ancestry cluster associated with self-reported Caucasian donors. The aim of the study was to test whether cataloging public T cell receptors could identify signatures of past pathogen exposure. The study used immunosequencing to profile the T cell repertoires of some 600 subjects and linked those repertoires to cytomegalovirus serostatus. In addition to the first cohort of approximately 650 subjects, a separate validation cohort of some 120 different subjects was used. High-throughput TCR immunosequencing, statistical association of individual TCRs with disease status, and machine learning were combined to predict cytomegalovirus infection status. In a later analysis, previously published TCR beta repertoires from about 640 donors were re-analyzed and high-resolution HLA genotyping was added so that TCR occurrence patterns could be studied. Rather than using new phenotypic data, the later analysis identified candidate immune exposures from TCR beta sequences and from how often those sequences occurred across donors. To decide whether each TCR beta V gene segment behaved as functional or pseudogenic, an earlier analysis of some 540 of the donors relied on high-throughput TCR beta sequencing. Donor age, sex, ethnicity and CMV serostatus were collected together with the repertoire data. Genome-wide SNP genotypes for about 65% of the 666 donors were used in a later genetic analysis, which treated that subset as a discovery cohort. Every discovery cohort repertoire had been produced on one sequencing platform. HLA typing covered class I and class II loci at four-digit resolution. The number of donors typed differed by locus, with 629-630 for A, B, C, DRB1 and DQB1, roughly 520 for DQA1, 600 to 610 for DPA1, and some 470 for DPB1. Four to six DR-DQ haplotypes were handled as single units for association and clustering, since linkage in the cohort was strong. On average, about 240,000 unique TCR beta nucleotide sequences were sequenced per donor among 350 to 400 genotyped donors of the cohort, with 15% to 20% of those sequences being non-productive.

The cohort was made up of under 800 healthy bone marrow donors. At the time of sampling, all cohort members were nominally healthy, though unrecorded immune exposures were likely present. The donor was CMV seropositive and belonged to the group of more than 250 seropositive cohort members. A peripheral blood sample was provided by each donor, and peripheral blood mononuclear cells were used for TCR beta sequencing. The Qiagen DNeasy Blood Extraction Kit was used to extract genomic DNA from the blood cell samples. For CDR1 and CDR2, the germline V gene lists SGHRS and YFSETQ. Inclusive of the bounding cysteine and phenylalanine, the CDR3 is 14 residues long. Of all the DNA, just the CDR3 is kept, 42 bases in frame from base 1. V was cut back by 3 bases and J by 5 bases, leaving a gap of 14 bases between them. Results and caveats for the whole study, not just this receptor: Broadly in line with IMGT annotations, most TCR beta V segments showed up in productive rearrangements about 90% or about 30% of the time in an earlier analysis of several hundred of the donors. HLA typing was unavailable for some donors at each locus, so association tests used only the typed subset. Because the 87-base-pair reads could not distinguish some IMGT-functional V segments, including TRBV6-2 and TRBV6-3, those segments were excluded. A cluster of highly shared sequence variants was judged likely to represent a technical artifact of the sequencing pipeline. Compared with equally common non-associated chains, HLA-associated TCR beta chains in a later analysis were more clonally expanded and had lower generation probabilities. In a later analysis, most CMV-associated TCR beta chains were found to appear HLA-restricted, with HLA associations seemingly driven largely by CMV exposure. Most TCR sequences were observed very rarely across donors, whereas some public TCRs were present in many individuals. The classifier was reported to diagnose cytomegalovirus status with high specificity and sensitivity in both the original and validation cohorts. In a later analysis, several top co-occurrence clusters were reported to appear linked to parvovirus B19, influenza, CMV and Epstein-Barr virus. An association between a missense DCLRE1C variant and V-gene and J-gene trimming of TCR beta chains was found in a later genetic analysis and replicated in an independent cohort. Three of the identified cytomegalovirus-associated TCR beta chains were confirmed in vitro to be specific for cytomegalovirus antigens. Because counts were too low, about 18 rarely observed V segments, including chromosome 9 orphons, were left out of the earlier analysis of 500 to 650 of the donors. The authors suggested that the approach could potentially be extended to other disease states and immunological phenotypes. In a later genetic analysis, fewer N-insertions in productive TCRs were reported among donors in an Asian-associated ancestry cluster than the roughly 700-donor mean. Assigning TCR associations to individual alleles was difficult when HLA alleles, especially DR and DQ, strongly co-occurred. Presence/absence analyses assumed roughly uniform sequencing depth across donors, an assumption that may not hold. This cohort had only TCR beta chains sequenced, and the lack of alpha or paired-chain data limited which features could be detected. The only immune exposure information available for the cohort was CMV serostatus. Linkage disequilibrium might explain the correlated functional status among segregating V segments, but an unknown experimental factor could not be excluded. A later analysis associated 15,000 to 20,000 TCR beta sequences with specific HLA alleles at a false discovery rate of 0.05. In a later analysis, TCR association rates were found to vary across HLA loci, with the most associated TCRs seen for DRB1 alleles and the fewest for HLA-C alleles. A further reported finding was that TCR beta sequences accurately predicted the HLA-A and HLA-B alleles for most subjects in the first cohort. In the study, around 160 TCR beta chains were listed as associated with cytomegalovirus.

The sequencing sample was made of PBMCs. This TCR was recovered from a female donor in good health and CMV-seropositive. The chain was built from TRBV5-1 and TRBJ1-1, and perhaps TRBD1 as D gene, on 6 matching bases. The nucleotide sequence is given as TGCGCCAGCAGCTCACAGGGAAGCGGAACTGAAGCTTTCTTT. Its protein is CASSSQGSGTEAFF.